The clone carrying this TCR beta chain ranks as medium-sized. Its antigen is unidentified. Clones were read by immunoSEQ multiplex PCR, and TCRdb kept only the in-frame ones, dropping some. This sample yields 40,000 to 65,000 clones, of which about 88% are seen a single time; around 8.7% belongs to the top ten. This sample is part of a study of T cell clones after liver transplantation. Overall study: Without induction therapy, subjects received standard immunosuppression until 12-24 months post-transplant.

CDR3 size: 14 residues. The V end lost 2 bases, the J end lost 1 base, and 11 bases lay between the germline ends. Germline assignment: CDR1 SQVTM and CDR2 ANQGSEA. Overall study results and limits: Post-transplant, graft-donor-reactive CD4 TCRbeta sequences in blood dropped significantly in 5 of 8 subjects. Compared with third party-reactive sequences, donor-reactive ones declined more, independent of withdrawal success. Conclusions were preliminary, with small, heterogeneous patient groups.

The receptor's source is a human donor who received a liver transplant. The material sequenced was CD4+ T cells from blood, taken before liver transplant. The chain recombines TRBV29-1 with TRBJ1-1; D remains unclear. The CDR3 DNA is TGCAGCGTTGAATTTTTCAGAAGGAACACTGAAGCTTTCTTT. Translated: CSVEFFRRNTEAFF.